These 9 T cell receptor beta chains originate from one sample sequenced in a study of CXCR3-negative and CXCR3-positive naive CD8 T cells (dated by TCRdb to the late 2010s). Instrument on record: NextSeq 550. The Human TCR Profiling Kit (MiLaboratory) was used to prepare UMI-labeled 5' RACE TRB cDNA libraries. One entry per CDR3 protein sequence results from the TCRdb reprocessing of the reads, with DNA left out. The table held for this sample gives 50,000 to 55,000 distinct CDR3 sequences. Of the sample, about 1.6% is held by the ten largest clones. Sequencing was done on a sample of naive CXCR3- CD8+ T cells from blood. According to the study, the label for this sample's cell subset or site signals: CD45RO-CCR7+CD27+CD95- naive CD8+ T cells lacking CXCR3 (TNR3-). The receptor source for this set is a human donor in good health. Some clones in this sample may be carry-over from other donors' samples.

The CDR3 sequence: CASSSGGSPRQETQYF. The chain is built from TRBV7-9 and TRBJ2-5; the TRBD1 assignment by TCRdb is unverifiable without DNA. This CDR3 is 16 amino acids long. Germline V gene data show CDR1 as SEHNR and CDR2 as FQNEAQ (reference sequence).

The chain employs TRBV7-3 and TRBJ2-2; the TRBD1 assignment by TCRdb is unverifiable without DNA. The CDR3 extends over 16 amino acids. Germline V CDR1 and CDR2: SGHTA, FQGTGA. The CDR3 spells CASSQPDRESTGELFF.

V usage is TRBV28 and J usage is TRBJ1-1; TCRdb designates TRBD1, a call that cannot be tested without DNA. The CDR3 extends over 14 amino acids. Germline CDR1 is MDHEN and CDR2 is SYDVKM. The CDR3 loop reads CASSFSGDNTEAFF.

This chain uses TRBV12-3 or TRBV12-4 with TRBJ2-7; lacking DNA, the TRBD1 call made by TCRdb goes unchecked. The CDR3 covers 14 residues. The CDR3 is CASSLGAGGYEQYF.

Here the CDR3 reads CASSLSVETQYF. The genes are TRBV12-3 or TRBV12-4 and TRBJ2-5. The length of the CDR3 is 12 residues.

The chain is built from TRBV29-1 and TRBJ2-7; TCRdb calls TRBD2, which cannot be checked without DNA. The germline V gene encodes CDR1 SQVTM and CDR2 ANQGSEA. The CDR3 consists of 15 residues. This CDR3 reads CSVVVSGGFSYEQYF.

CDR3 in amino acids: CSVEKFREDRAKETQYF. The chain uses TRBV29-1 and TRBJ2-5; no DNA is available, so the TRBD1 call from TCRdb remains unchecked. CDR1 is SQVTM, CDR2 ANQGSEA, per germline. The CDR3 consists of 17 residues.

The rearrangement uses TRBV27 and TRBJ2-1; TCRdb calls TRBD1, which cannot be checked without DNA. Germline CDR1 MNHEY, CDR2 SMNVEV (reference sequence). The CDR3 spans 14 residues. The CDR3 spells CASRRQGAQNEQFF.

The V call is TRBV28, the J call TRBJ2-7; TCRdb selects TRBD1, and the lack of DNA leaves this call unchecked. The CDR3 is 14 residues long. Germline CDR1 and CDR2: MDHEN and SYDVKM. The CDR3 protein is CASRPTGTTYEQYF.